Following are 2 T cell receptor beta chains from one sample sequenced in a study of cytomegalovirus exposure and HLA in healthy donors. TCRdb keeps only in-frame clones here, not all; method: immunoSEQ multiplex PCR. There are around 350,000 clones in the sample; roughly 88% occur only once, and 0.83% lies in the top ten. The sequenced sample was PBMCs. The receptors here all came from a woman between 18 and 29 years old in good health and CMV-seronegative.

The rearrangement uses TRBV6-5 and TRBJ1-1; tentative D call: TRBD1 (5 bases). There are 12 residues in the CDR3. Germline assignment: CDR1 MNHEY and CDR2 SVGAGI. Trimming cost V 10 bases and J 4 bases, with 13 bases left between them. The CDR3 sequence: CATRTGGTEAFF. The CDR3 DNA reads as TGTGCCACCCGGACCGGGGGCACTGAAGCTTTCTTT.

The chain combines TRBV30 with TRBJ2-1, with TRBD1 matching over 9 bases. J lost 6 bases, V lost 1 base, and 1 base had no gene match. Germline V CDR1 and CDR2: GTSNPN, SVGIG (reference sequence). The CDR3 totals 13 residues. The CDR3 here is CAWSGQGGNEQFF. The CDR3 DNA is TGTGCCTGGAGTGGACAGGGGGGCAATGAGCAGTTCTTC.